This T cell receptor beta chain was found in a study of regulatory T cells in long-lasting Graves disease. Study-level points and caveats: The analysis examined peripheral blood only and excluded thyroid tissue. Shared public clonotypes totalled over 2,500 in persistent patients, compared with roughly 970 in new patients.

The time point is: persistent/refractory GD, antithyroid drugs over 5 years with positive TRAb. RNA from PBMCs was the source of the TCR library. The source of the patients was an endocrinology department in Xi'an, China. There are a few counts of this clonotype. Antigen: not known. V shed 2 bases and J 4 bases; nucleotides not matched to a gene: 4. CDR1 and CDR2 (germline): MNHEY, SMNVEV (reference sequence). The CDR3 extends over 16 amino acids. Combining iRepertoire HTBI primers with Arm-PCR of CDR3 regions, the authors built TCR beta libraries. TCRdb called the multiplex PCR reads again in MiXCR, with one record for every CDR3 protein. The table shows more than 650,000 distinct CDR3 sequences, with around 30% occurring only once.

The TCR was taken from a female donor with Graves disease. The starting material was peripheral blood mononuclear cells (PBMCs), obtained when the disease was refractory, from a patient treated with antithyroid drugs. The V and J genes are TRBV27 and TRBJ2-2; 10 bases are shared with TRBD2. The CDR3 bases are TGTGCCAGCAGTTTAGGAGCGGGAGGGATCACCGGGGAGCTGTTTTTT. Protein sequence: CASSLGAGGITGELFF.